This T cell receptor beta chain was retrieved from a study of cytomegalovirus exposure and HLA in healthy donors. Study background: Around 81% of 350 to 400 genotyped donors fell in the Caucasian-associated ancestry cluster.

PCR amplification relied on 60 Vbeta primers (plus 13 Jbeta primers). Only in-frame clones appear in the TCRdb table, and some are missing; sequencing was by immunoSEQ multiplex PCR. In the table there are roughly 160,000 clones, almost 80% of which are singletons. Germline V gene lookup returns CDR1 SGHNT and CDR2 YYREEE (reference sequence). This CDR3 is built from 14 residues. Trimming removed 5 bases at V and 8 bases at J, with 17 bases between. The chain recombines TRBV5-4 with TRBJ1-3; maybe TRBD1 (6 bases). Sequenced material: PBMCs. The TCR sequence derives from a man aged 50 to 60 in good health and CMV-seropositive. The CDR3 is CASRKRGTEDTIYF. Written as DNA, the CDR3 is TGTGCCAGCAGAAAAAGGGGGACGGAAGACACCATATATTTT.